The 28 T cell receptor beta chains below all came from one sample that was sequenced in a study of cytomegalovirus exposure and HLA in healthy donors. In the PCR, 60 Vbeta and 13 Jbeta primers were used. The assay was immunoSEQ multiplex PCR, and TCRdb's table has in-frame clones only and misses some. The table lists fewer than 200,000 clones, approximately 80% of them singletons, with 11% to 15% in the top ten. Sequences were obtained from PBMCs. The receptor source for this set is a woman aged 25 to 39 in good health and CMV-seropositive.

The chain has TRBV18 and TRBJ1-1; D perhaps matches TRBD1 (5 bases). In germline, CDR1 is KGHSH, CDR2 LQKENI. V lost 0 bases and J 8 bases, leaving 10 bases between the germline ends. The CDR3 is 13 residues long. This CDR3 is CASSPPDKREAFF. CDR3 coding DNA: TGTGCCAGCTCACCACCGGACAAACGAGAAGCTTTCTTT.

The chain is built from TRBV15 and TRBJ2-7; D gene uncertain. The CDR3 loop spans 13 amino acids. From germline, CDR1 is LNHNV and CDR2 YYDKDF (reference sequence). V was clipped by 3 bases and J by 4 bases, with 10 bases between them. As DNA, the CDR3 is TGTGCCACCAGCAGGAATCTCCAGTACGAGCAGTACTTC. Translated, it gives CATSRNLQYEQYF.

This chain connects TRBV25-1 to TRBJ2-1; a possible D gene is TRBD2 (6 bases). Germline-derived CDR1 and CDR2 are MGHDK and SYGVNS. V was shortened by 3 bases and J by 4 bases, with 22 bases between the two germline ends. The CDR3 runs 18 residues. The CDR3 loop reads CASSEGWGGRGLYNEQFF. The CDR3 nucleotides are TGTGCCAGCAGTGAGGGATGGGGTGGGCGGGGTCTATACAATGAGCAGTTCTTC.

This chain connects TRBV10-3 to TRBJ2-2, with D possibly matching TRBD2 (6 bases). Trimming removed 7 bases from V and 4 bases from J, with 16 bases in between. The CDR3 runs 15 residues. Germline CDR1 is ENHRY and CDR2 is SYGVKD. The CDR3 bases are TGTGCCATCAAAGGGGAGTGGGGAGGCACCGGGGAGCTGTTTTTT. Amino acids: CAIKGEWGGTGELFF.

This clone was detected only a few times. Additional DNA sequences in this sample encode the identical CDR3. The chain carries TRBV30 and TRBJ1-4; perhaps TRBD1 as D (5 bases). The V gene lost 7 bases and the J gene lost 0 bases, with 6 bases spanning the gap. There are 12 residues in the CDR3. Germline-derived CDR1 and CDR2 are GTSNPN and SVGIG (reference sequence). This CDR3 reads CASGATNEKLFF. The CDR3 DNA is TGTGCCTCGGGGGCAACTAATGAAAAACTGTTTTTT.

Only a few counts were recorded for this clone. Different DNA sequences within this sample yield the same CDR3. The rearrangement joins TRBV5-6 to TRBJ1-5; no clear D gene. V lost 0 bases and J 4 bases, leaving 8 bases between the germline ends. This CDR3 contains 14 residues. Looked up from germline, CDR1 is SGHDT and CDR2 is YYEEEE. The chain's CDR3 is CASSLGRGNQPQHF. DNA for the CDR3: TGTGCCAGCAGCTTGGGCAGAGGTAATCAGCCCCAGCATTTT.

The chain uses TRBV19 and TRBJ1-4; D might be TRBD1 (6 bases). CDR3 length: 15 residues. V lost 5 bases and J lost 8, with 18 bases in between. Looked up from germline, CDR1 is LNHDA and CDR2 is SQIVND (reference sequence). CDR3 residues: CASSPIQRGGEKLFF. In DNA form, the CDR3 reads TGTGCCAGTAGTCCGATACAGAGAGGGGGAGAAAAACTGTTTTTT.

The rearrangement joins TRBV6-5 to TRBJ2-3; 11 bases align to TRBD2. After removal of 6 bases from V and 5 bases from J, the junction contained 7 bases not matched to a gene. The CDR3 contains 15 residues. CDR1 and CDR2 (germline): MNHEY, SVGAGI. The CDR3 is CASSLLAGVLDTQYF. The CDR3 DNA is TGTGCCAGCAGCTTACTAGCGGGAGTCTTAGATACGCAGTATTTT.

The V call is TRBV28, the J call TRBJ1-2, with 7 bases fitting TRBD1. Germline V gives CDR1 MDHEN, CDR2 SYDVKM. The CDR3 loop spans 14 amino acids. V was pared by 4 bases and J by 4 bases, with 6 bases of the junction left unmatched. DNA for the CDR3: TGTGCCAGCAGTTCAGGACAGGCGACCTATGGCTACACCTTC. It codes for CASSSGQATYGYTF.

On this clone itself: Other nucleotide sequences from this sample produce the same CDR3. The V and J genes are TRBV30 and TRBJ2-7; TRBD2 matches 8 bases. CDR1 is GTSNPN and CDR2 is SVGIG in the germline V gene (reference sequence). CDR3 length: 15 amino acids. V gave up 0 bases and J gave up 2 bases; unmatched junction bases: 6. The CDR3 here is CAWSVRLAGTYEQYF. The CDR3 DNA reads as TGTGCCTGGAGTGTACGCCTAGCGGGCACCTACGAGCAGTACTTC.

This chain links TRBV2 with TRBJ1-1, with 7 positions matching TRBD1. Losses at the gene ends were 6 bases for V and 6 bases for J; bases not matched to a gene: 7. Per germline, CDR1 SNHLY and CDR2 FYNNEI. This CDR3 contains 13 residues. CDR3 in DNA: TGTGCCAGCAGGAACAGGGGAGCCGCTGAAGCTTTCTTT. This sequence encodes CASRNRGAAEAFF. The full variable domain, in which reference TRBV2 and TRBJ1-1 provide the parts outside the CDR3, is EPEVTQTPSHQVTQMGQEVILRCVPISNHLYFYWYRQILGQKVEFLVSFYNNEISEKSEIFDDQFSVERPDGSNFTLKIRSTKLEDSAMYFCASRNRGAAEAFFGQGTRLTVV.

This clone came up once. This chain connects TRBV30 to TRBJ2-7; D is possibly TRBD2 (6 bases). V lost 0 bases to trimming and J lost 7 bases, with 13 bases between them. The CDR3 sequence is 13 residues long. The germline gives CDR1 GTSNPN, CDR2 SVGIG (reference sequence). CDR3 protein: CAWSVRQAGEQYF. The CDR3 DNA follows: TGTGCCTGGAGTGTACGGCAGGCGGGAGAGCAGTACTTC.

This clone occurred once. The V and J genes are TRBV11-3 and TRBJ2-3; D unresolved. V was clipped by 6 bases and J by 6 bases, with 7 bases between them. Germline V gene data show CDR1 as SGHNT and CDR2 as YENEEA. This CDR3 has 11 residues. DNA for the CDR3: TGTGCCAGCAGTCCGCGGGATACGCAGTATTTT. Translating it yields CASSPRDTQYF.

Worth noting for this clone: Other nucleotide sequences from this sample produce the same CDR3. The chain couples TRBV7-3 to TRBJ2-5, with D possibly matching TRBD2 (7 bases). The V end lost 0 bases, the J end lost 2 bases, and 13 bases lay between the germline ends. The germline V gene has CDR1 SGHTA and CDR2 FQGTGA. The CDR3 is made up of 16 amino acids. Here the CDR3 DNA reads TGTGCCAGCAGCTTAACGGGCGGGGGCCGACAAGAGACCCAGTACTTC. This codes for CASSLTGGGRQETQYF. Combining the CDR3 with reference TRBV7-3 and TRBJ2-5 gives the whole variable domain GAGVSQTPSNKVTEKGKYVELRCDPISGHTALYWYRQSLGQGPEFLIYFQGTGAADDSGLPNDRFFAVRPEGSVSTLKIQRTERGDSAVYLCASSLTGGGRQETQYFGPGTRLLVL.

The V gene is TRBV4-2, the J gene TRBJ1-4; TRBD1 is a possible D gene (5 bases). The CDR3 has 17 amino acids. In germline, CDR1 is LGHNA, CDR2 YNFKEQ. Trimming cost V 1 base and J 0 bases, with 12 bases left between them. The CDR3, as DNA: TGTGCCAGCAGCCAAGTCCACAGGCTAGCAACTAATGAAAAACTGTTTTTT. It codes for CASSQVHRLATNEKLFF.

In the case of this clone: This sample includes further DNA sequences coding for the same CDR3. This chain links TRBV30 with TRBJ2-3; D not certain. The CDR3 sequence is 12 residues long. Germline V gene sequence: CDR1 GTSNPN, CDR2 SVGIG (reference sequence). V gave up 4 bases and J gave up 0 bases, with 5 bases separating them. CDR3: CAWTQSTDTQYF. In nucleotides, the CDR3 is TGTGCCTGGACGCAGAGCACAGATACGCAGTATTTT.

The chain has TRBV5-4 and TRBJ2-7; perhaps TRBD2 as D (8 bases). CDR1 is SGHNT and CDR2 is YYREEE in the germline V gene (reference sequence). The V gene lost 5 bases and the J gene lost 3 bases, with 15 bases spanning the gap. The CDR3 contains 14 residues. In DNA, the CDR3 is TGTGCCAGCAGAGCAGCGGGGGACAGCTACGAGCAGTACTTC. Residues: CASRAAGDSYEQYF.

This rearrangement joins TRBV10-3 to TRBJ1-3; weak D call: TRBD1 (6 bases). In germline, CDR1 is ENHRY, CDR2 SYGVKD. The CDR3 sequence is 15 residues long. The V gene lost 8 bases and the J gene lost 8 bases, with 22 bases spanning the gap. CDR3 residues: CAIRGFTGQRDTIYF. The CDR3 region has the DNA TGTGCCATCCGAGGTTTCACAGGGCAGAGGGACACCATATATTTT.

The chain's CDR3 is CASSYSGTSGTEQYF. In DNA, the CDR3 is TGTGCCAGCAGTTACTCAGGGACTAGCGGGACAGAGCAGTACTTC. This rearrangement joins TRBV6-5 to TRBJ2-7; 13 bases map to TRBD2. Per the germline V gene, CDR1 is MNHEY and CDR2 is SVGAGI. Unmatched junction bases numbered 3, after V lost 0 bases and J lost 7 bases. CDR3 length: 15 amino acids.

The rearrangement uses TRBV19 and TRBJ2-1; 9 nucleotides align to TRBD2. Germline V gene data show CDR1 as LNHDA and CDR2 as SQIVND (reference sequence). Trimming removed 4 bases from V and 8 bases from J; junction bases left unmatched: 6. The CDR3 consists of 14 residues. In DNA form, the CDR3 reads TGTGCCAGTAGTACAGGACTAGCGAGCCATGAGCAGTTCTTC. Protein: CASSTGLASHEQFF.

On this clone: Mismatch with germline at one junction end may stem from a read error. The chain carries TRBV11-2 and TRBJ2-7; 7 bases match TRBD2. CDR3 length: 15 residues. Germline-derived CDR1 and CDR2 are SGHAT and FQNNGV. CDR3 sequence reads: CTSSLVAGDPYEQYF. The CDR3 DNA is TGTACCAGCAGCTTAGTGGCGGGGGACCCCTACGAGCAGTACTTC.

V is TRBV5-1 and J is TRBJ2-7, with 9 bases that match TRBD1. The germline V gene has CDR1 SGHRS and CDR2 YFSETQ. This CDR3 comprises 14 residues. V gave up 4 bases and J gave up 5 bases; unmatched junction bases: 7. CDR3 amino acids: CASSPGTGSNEQYF. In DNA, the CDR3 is TGCGCCAGCAGCCCGGGGACAGGGAGCAACGAGCAGTACTTC.

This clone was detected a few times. The chain's CDR3 is CASSLMTNSETQYF. As DNA, the CDR3 is TGTGCCAGCAGTCTTATGACAAACTCGGAGACCCAGTACTTC. The chain carries TRBV11-3 and TRBJ2-5; D is ambiguous. V gave up 6 bases and J gave up 5 bases, with 16 bases separating them. Germline V lookup: CDR1 SGHNT, CDR2 YENEEA. CDR3 length equals 14 residues.

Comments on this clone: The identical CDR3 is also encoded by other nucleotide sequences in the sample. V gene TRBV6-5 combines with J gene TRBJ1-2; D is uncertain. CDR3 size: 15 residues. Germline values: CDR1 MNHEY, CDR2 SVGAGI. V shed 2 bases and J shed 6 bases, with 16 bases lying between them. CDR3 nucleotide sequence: TGTGCCAGCAGTTACGAGAAGATACCAATAAATGGCTACACCTTC. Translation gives CASSYEKIPINGYTF.

The CDR3 here is CASSEQGGGEQYF. CDR3 DNA: TGTGCCAGCAGTGAACAGGGTGGAGGGGAGCAGTACTTC. The chain links TRBV6-1 to TRBJ2-7; tentatively, D is TRBD2 (6 bases). Deletions cut 2 bases from V and 7 bases from J, with 12 bases between. Looked up from germline, CDR1 is MNHNS and CDR2 is SASEGT. There are 13 residues in the CDR3.

The chain's CDR3 is CATSSPRFTQYF. The CDR3 nucleotides are TGTGCCACCAGCAGTCCTAGGTTTACGCAGTATTTT. The V gene is TRBV15, the J gene TRBJ2-3; D remains ambiguous. The germline CDR1 and CDR2 sequences are LNHNV and YYDKDF (reference sequence). Trimming cost V 3 bases and J 8 bases, with 9 bases left between them. The CDR3 is 12 residues long.

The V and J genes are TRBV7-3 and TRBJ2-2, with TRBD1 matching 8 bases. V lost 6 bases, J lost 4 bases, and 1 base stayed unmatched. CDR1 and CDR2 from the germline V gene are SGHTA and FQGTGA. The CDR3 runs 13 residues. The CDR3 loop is CASRDRVTGELFF. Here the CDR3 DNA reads TGTGCCAGCAGGGACAGGGTCACCGGGGAGCTGTTTTTT.

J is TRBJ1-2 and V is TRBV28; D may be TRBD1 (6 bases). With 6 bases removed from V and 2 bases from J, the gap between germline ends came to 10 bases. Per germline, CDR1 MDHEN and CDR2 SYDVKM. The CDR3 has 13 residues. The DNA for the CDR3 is TGTGCCAGCAGGTCCGGACAGAACTATGGCTACACCTTC. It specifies CASRSGQNYGYTF.